The next 18 T cell receptor beta chains were all read from a single sample in a study of T cell responses to AZD1222 COVID-19 vaccine. Profiled with immunoSEQ multiplex PCR; TCRdb holds only in-frame clones, not every one. The data contain 150,000 to 180,000 clones, about 92% of them singletons. The source material was peripheral blood, sampled on day 0 of AZD1222 vaccination. All receptors derive from an adult in good health.

This rearrangement joins TRBV6-5 to TRBJ1-1; D is unresolved. The V gene's germline CDR1 is MNHEY and CDR2 SVGAGI. V was trimmed by 2 bases and J by 7 bases, leaving 11 bases between them. The CDR3 runs to 13 residues. For the CDR3, the DNA is TGTGCCAGCAGTTACGGGGAGGGATATGAAGCTTTCTTT. Its translation: CASSYGEGYEAFF.

J is TRBJ2-7 and V is TRBV19, with a possible D match to TRBD1 (6 bases). Germline CDR1 is LNHDA and CDR2 is SQIVND (reference sequence). The CDR3 spans 13 residues. Trimming removed 5 bases from V and 4 bases from J, with 12 bases in between. The CDR3 DNA follows: TGTGCCAGTAGTTCCACCCAGGGGTACGAGCAGTACTTC. It specifies CASSSTQGYEQYF.

V is TRBV9 and J is TRBJ1-3; D is uncertain. Germline CDR1 and CDR2: SGDLS and YYNGEE. The V end was cut by 3 bases, the J end by 0 bases, with 4 bases between. The CDR3 contains 13 residues. This CDR3 is CASSDGSGNTIYF. The CDR3 region has the DNA TGTGCCAGCAGCGACGGCTCTGGAAACACCATATATTTT.

The rearrangement joins TRBV15 to TRBJ1-1; D is possibly TRBD1 (5 bases). CDR3 size: 14 residues. Between the trimmed V and J ends, which lost 6 bases and 0 bases, there was a span of 11 bases. Germline CDR1 LNHNV, CDR2 YYDKDF (reference sequence). In nucleotides, the CDR3 is TGTGCCACCAGGGGGGAGGGATTGAACACTGAAGCTTTCTTT. Amino acids: CATRGEGLNTEAFF.

The gene calls are TRBV14 and TRBJ1-5, with unresolved D. Deletions cut 1 base from V and 11 bases from J, with 24 bases between. Germline V gives CDR1 SGHDN, CDR2 FVKESK. The CDR3 has 17 residues. The chain's CDR3 is CASSQVSDGRGLWAQHF. CDR3 DNA sequence: TGTGCCAGCAGCCAAGTATCCGATGGTCGTGGGCTATGGGCCCAGCATTTT.

The V call is TRBV4-3, the J call TRBJ1-1, with D unclear. Germline CDR1 and CDR2: LGHNA and YSLEER. CDR3 size: 15 residues. Trimming removed 1 base at V and 3 bases at J, with 12 bases between. CDR3 sequence (DNA): TGCGCCAGCAGCCAAGGGGGAGGGCGGGACACTGAAGCTTTCTTT. Translated: CASSQGGGRDTEAFF.

The chain carries TRBV2 and TRBJ1-1; the match to TRBD1 covers 12 bases. V lost 7 bases, J lost 4 bases, and 10 bases stayed unmatched. The CDR3 sequence is 16 residues long. Germline CDR1 SNHLY, CDR2 FYNNEI. The CDR3 DNA sequence: TGTGCCAGCATCCACCGGGACAGGGGGCTCGGCACTGAAGCTTTCTTT. This translates into CASIHRDRGLGTEAFF.

This sequence joins TRBV6-5 and TRBJ1-5; tentatively, D is TRBD1 (5 bases). The CDR3 runs 15 residues. V dropped 4 bases and J dropped 6 bases, with 16 bases sitting between them. Per germline, CDR1 MNHEY and CDR2 SVGAGI. CDR3 in DNA: TGTGCCAGCAGTTTGTCGGGGCTGGGGGTTCAGCCCCAGCATTTT. Translating it yields CASSLSGLGVQPQHF.

The V gene is TRBV11-2, the J gene TRBJ2-5; the D is unclear. This CDR3 has 13 residues. Trimming cost V 1 base and J 3 bases, with 6 bases left between them. Per the germline V gene, CDR1 is SGHAT and CDR2 is FQNNGV. The CDR3 sequence is CASSLASKETQYF. CDR3 in DNA: TGTGCCAGCAGCTTAGCTAGTAAAGAGACCCAGTACTTC.

As concerns this clone: In the same sample, other DNA sequences code for this CDR3. The V gene is TRBV5-5, the J gene TRBJ1-2; a weak D match, TRBD1 (5 bases). CDR3 length: 14 residues. From germline, CDR1 is SGHKS and CDR2 YYEKEE (reference sequence). V was pared by 0 bases and J by 2 bases, with 8 bases between. CDR3 sequence (DNA): TGTGCCAGCAGCTTGGAAGGGACGAACTATGGCTACACCTTC. The encoded protein is CASSLEGTNYGYTF.

This chain uses TRBV7-8 with TRBJ2-3; a possible D gene is TRBD1 (5 bases). The germline gives CDR1 SGHVS, CDR2 FQNEAQ. Trimming stripped 5 bases from V and 7 bases from J, with 19 bases between. The CDR3 is made up of 15 amino acids. The CDR3: CASSPRQGPSNTQYF. In DNA, the CDR3 is TGTGCCAGCAGCCCGCGCCAGGGCCCCTCCAATACGCAGTATTTT.

The V and J genes are TRBV5-1 and TRBJ2-5, with TRBD1 matching over 7 bases. The CDR3 spans 13 residues. V shed 4 bases, J shed 1 base, and the junction held 1 base outside the gene matches. Germline V gene data show CDR1 as SGHRS and CDR2 as YFSETQ. The CDR3, as DNA: TGCGCCAGCAGCCGGGACAGCCAAGAGACCCAGTACTTC. Its translation is CASSRDSQETQYF. Complete variable domain (other parts from reference TRBV5-1 and TRBJ2-5): KAGVTQTPRYLIKTRGQQVTLSCSPISGHRSVSWYQQTPGQGLQFLFEYFSETQRNKGNFPGRFSGRQFSNSRSEMNVSTLELGDSALYLCASSRDSQETQYFGPGTRLLVL.

This clone is a singleton in its sample. The rearrangement links TRBV5-1 to TRBJ1-5, with TRBD1 matching over 7 bases. Losses at the gene ends were 1 base for V and 4 bases for J; bases not matched to a gene: 5. The germline V gene has CDR1 SGHRS and CDR2 YFSETQ. This CDR3 is built from 15 residues. The CDR3 loop is CASSLSGTENQPQHF. CDR3 coding DNA: TGCGCCAGCAGCTTGTCGGGGACAGAGAATCAGCCCCAGCATTTT. The variable domain in full, with the rest retrieved from reference TRBV5-1 and TRBJ1-5, is KAGVTQTPRYLIKTRGQQVTLSCSPISGHRSVSWYQQTPGQGLQFLFEYFSETQRNKGNFPGRFSGRQFSNSRSEMNVSTLELGDSALYLCASSLSGTENQPQHFGDGTRLSIL.

The V gene is TRBV5-1, the J gene TRBJ2-3; D possibly corresponds to TRBD1 (6 bases). The CDR3 covers 12 residues. CDR1 is SGHRS, CDR2 YFSETQ, per germline. V shed 3 bases and J shed 6 bases, with 8 bases lying between them. Written as DNA, the CDR3 is TGCGCCAGCAGCTACGGACAGGATACGCAGTATTTT. Translating it yields CASSYGQDTQYF.

The table lists this clone with a few counts. The V gene is TRBV5-1, the J gene TRBJ2-7; maybe TRBD2 (5 bases). CDR3 length: 14 residues. The germline gives CDR1 SGHRS, CDR2 YFSETQ. Trimming pared 5 bases from V and 7 bases from J, leaving 19 bases between. The CDR3 DNA reads as TGCGCCAGCAGACCCGACGGCTCCGGGATAGAGCAGTACTTC. It codes for CASRPDGSGIEQYF.

This sequence joins TRBV6-2 or TRBV6-3 and TRBJ2-7, with TRBD2 as a possible D gene (7 bases). V shed 5 bases and J shed 5 bases, with 19 bases lying between them. Germline CDR1 reads MNHEY; CDR2 reads SVGEGT. The CDR3 has 15 residues. The chain's CDR3 is CASSPRGGGSNEQYF. The CDR3 DNA is TGTGCCAGCAGTCCCCGTGGGGGGGGCTCGAACGAGCAGTACTTC.

The rearrangement links TRBV7-6 to TRBJ2-2, with 7 bases matching TRBD2. Germline trimming cut 4 bases from V and 4 bases from J; bases unmatched to any gene: 12. The CDR3 has 17 residues. Per germline, CDR1 SGHVS and CDR2 FNYEAQ. CDR3 residues: CASSSELALQGTGELFF. In DNA, the CDR3 is TGTGCCAGCAGCTCAGAACTAGCGCTTCAGGGCACCGGGGAGCTGTTTTTT.

The gene calls are TRBV2 and TRBJ1-1; 9 nucleotides agree with TRBD1. The CDR3 extends over 14 amino acids. Germline lookup yields CDR1 SNHLY and CDR2 FYNNEI. The V segment lost 4 bases and the J segment 10 bases; nucleotides outside the gene matches: 10. The CDR3 DNA follows: TGTGCCAGCAGTGGGGGACAGGGTAATGTTGGAGCTTTCTTT. Protein sequence: CASSGGQGNVGAFF.